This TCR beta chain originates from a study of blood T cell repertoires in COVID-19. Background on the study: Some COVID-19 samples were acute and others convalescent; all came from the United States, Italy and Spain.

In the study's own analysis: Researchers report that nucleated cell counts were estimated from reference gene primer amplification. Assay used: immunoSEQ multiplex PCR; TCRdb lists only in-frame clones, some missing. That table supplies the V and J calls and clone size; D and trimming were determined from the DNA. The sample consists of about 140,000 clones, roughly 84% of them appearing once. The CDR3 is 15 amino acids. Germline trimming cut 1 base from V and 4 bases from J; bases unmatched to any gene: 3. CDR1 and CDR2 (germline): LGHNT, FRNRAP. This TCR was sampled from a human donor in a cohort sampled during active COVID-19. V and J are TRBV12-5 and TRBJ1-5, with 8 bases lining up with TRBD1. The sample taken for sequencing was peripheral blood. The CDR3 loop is CASGLGTGWNQPQHF. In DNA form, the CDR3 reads TGTGCTAGTGGTTTGGGGACAGGGTGGAATCAGCCCCAGCATTTT.